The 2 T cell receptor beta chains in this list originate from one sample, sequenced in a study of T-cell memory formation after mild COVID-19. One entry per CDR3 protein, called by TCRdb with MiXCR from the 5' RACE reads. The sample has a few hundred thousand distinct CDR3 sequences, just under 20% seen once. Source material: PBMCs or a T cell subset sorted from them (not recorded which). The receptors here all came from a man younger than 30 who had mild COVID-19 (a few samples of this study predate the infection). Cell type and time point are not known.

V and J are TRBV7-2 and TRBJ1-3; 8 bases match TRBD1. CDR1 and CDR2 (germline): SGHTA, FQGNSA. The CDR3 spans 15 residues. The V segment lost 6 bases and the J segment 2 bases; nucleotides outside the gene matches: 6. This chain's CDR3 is CASSPGQGPGNTIYF. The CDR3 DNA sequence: TGTGCCAGCAGTCCTGGACAGGGCCCTGGAAACACCATATATTTT.

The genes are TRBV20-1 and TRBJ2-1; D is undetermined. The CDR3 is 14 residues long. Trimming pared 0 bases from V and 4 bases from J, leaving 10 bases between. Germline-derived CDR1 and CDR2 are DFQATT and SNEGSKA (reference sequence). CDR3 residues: CSARDFTGYNEQFF. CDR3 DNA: TGCAGTGCTAGAGATTTCACTGGTTACAATGAGCAGTTCTTC.